This is a list of T cell receptor beta chains from one sample in a study of T cell responses to AZD1222 COVID-19 vaccine. Some clones are missing from TCRdb's copy, which holds only in-frame ones; the method was immunoSEQ multiplex PCR. The table records approximately 91,000 clones, about 88% of them present only once. The input for sequencing was peripheral blood, taken on day 0 of AZD1222 vaccination. Every receptor here comes from an adult in good health. CDR3s include the opening cysteine and the closing phenylalanine or tryptophan. The order of the fields is V gene, J gene, CDR3 length, D gene, clone size, CDR3 DNA, CDR3 protein. D genes are given only for firm matches. Some rows have no size entry. The others give once, few or many, or a class for an expanded clone.

TRBV28	TRBJ1-1	15	TRBD1	.	TGTGCCAGCAGACGGACAGGACCGCTGGGAACTGAAGCTTTCTTT	CASRRTGPLGTEAFF
TRBV19	TRBJ1-6	13	.	few	TGTGCCAGTCTGGGGGACCTGAATTCACCCCTCCACTTT	CASLGDLNSPLHF
TRBV6-5	TRBJ2-1	13	TRBD1	.	TGTGCCACCACGCCGGGACAGGGAGTTGAGCAGTTCTTC	CATTPGQGVEQFF
TRBV7-3	TRBJ1-1	13	.	.	TGTGCCAGCAGCTCCCGGATTGGAGTTGAAGCTTTCTTT	CASSSRIGVEAFF
TRBV28	TRBJ2-7	15	TRBD2	.	TGTGCCAGCAGAACTACTAGCGGGGTAGGGTACGAGCAGTACTTC	CASRTTSGVGYEQYF
TRBV6-2/TRBV6-3	TRBJ1-2	14	.	.	TGTGCCAGCACCCCTCCACAGGGTCTATATGGCTACACCTTC	CASTPPQGLYGYTF
TRBV19	TRBJ1-5	16	TRBD1	.	TGTGCCAGTAGTTCCGGGACAGGGGGTAGTGGTCAGCCCCAGCATTTT	CASSSGTGGSGQPQHF
TRBV4-2	TRBJ1-1	14	.	.	TGTGCCAGCAGCCAAGACGAAAGGAGCACTGAAGCTTTCTTT	CASSQDERSTEAFF
TRBV6-5	TRBJ1-6	14	.	few	TGTGCCAGCAGTAAGGTAGTTGCGAATTCACCCCTCCACTTT	CASSKVVANSPLHF
TRBV7-8	TRBJ2-1	16	TRBD1	.	TGTGCCAGCAGCTTAGATGGGACAGGGGATGTGGATGAGCAGTTCTTC	CASSLDGTGDVDEQFF
TRBV3-1/TRBV3-2	TRBJ2-1	15	.	.	TGTGCCAGCAGCCAACCGCGATACTCCTACAATGAGCAGTTCTTC	CASSQPRYSYNEQFF
TRBV5-5	TRBJ1-4	15	TRBD1	.	TGTGCCAGCAGCTTGGCGGGGACAGTGGATGAAAAACTGTTTTTT	CASSLAGTVDEKLFF
TRBV20-1	TRBJ1-4	14	.	once	TGCAGTGCTAGTAAGAGGGGATGGAGTGAAAAACTGTTTTTT	CSASKRGWSEKLFF
TRBV28	TRBJ2-1	13	TRBD2	.	TGTGCCGGCAACGGGGGGGCTAACAATGAGCAGTTCTTC	CAGNGGANNEQFF
TRBV5-1	TRBJ2-3	16	.	once	TGCGCCAGCAGCTTGGGGGGGTCCTTTAGCACAGATACGCAGTATTTT	CASSLGGSFSTDTQYF
TRBV5-6	TRBJ1-2	16	TRBD1	.	TGTGCCAGCAGCTTTCGGGACAGCCGATCTAACTATGGCTACACCTTC	CASSFRDSRSNYGYTF
TRBV5-1	TRBJ1-1	15	.	.	TGCGCCAGCAGCTTGGATGAGGGAAGGAACACTGAAGCTTTCTTT	CASSLDEGRNTEAFF
TRBV18	TRBJ1-1	15	.	.	TGTGCCAGCTCACCATACTACGACCTGAACACTGAAGCTTTCTTT	CASSPYYDLNTEAFF
TRBV28	TRBJ1-3	16	TRBD1	.	TGTGCCAGCAGTTTCCGGACAGGGGGCTCTGGAAACACCATATATTTT	CASSFRTGGSGNTIYF
TRBV2	TRBJ1-2	14	TRBD1	.	TGTGCCAGCACCAGGAGGGGGCTTGACTATGGCTACACCTTC	CASTRRGLDYGYTF
TRBV7-9	TRBJ1-1	13	TRBD1	.	TGTGCCAGCAGCCGACAGGGGAACACTGAAGCTTTCTTT	CASSRQGNTEAFF
TRBV5-1	TRBJ2-1	15	TRBD2	.	TGCGCCAGCAGCCCATTAGCGGGGGGGAACAATGAGCAGTTCTTC	CASSPLAGGNNEQFF
TRBV10-3	TRBJ1-5	13	TRBD1	.	TGTGCCATCAGTGTTGACAGGGATCAGCCCCAGCATTTT	CAISVDRDQPQHF
TRBV5-6	TRBJ2-7	13	.	.	TGTGCCAGCAGCTGGGACACCGACTACGAGCAGTACTTC	CASSWDTDYEQYF
TRBV7-9	TRBJ1-2	15	.	.	TGTGCCAGCAGTCGACTTACCGGGGGAAACTATGGCTACACCTTC	CASSRLTGGNYGYTF
TRBV5-1	TRBJ2-5	19	TRBD2	.	TGCGCCAGCCGAAACCCAGGACTAGCGGGCAATTGGTACCAAGAGACCCAGTACTTC	CASRNPGLAGNWYQETQYF
TRBV13	TRBJ1-1	13	.	.	TGTGCCAGCAGCTTAGGGGGGGTCACTGAAGCTTTCTTT	CASSLGGVTEAFF
TRBV28	TRBJ2-2	15	.	.	TGTGCCAGCAGTTTAGGACCAGGGAGCACCGGGGAGCTGTTTTTT	CASSLGPGSTGELFF
TRBV24-1	TRBJ1-6	15	TRBD1	.	TGTGCCACCAGGTGTATCGGACAGGGGCATTCACCCCTCCACTTT	CATRCIGQGHSPLHF
TRBV27	TRBJ1-6	14	TRBD1	once	TGTGCCAGCAGCCTACAGGGGGCCGCGTCACCCCTCCACTTT	CASSLQGAASPLHF
TRBV2	TRBJ1-1	13	.	.	TGTGCCAGCCGAGCCAGCATGAACACTGAAGCTTTCTTT	CASRASMNTEAFF
TRBV6-5	TRBJ1-5	14	.	.	TGTGCCAGCAGTTTGCACCGGGGGAATCAGCCCCAGCATTTT	CASSLHRGNQPQHF
TRBV4-1	TRBJ2-7	15	.	.	TGCGCCAGCAGCCAAGAGTGGGGGCAAACCTACGAGCAGTACTTC	CASSQEWGQTYEQYF
TRBV5-1	TRBJ2-1	15	TRBD2	.	TGCGCCAGCAGCTTGGAAGCGGGGGGCTCCAATGAGCAGTTCTTC	CASSLEAGGSNEQFF
TRBV29-1	TRBJ1-1	15	TRBD1	few	TGCAGCGTGGACAGGGGGACAGGGCGGAACACTGAAGCTTTCTTT	CSVDRGTGRNTEAFF
TRBV3-1/TRBV3-2	TRBJ1-6	14	TRBD1	.	TGTGCCAGCAGCCAGTCGACAGGGCCCTCACCCCTCCACTTT	CASSQSTGPSPLHF
TRBV5-3	TRBJ1-1	11	.	.	TGTGCCACGATGACAGTCACTGAAGCTTTCTTT	CATMTVTEAFF
TRBV7-9	TRBJ1-1	14	.	.	TGTGCCAGCAGCTTAGTGATAGGGGCGACTGAAGCTTTCTTT	CASSLVIGATEAFF
TRBV3-1/TRBV3-2	TRBJ1-1	13	.	.	TGTGCCAGCAGCCAACGGGGTGACACTGAAGCTTTCTTT	CASSQRGDTEAFF
TRBV6-5	TRBJ2-3	15	TRBD1	.	TGTGCCAGCAGCGAGGGACAGGTCCGGACAGATACGCAGTATTTT	CASSEGQVRTDTQYF
TRBV5-6	TRBJ1-5	15	.	.	TGTGCCAGCAGCTTTCAGAGGGGCATGGATCAGCCCCAGCATTTT	CASSFQRGMDQPQHF
TRBV7-6	TRBJ1-1	16	TRBD1	.	TGTGCCAGCAGCTTAGACAGAACAGGGGCCCCCACTGAAGCTTTCTTT	CASSLDRTGAPTEAFF
TRBV11-2	TRBJ1-1	13	.	many	TGTGCCAGCAGCTTAATTTCGGGGAAAGAAGCTTTCTTT	CASSLISGKEAFF
TRBV7-2	TRBJ2-7	15	TRBD2	.	TGTGCCAGCAGCTTAGAAAGCGGGGCGCCCTACGAGCAGTACTTC	CASSLESGAPYEQYF
TRBV4-3	TRBJ1-4	13	.	.	TGCGCCAGCAGCCCGGATGCGGGAGAAAAACTGTTTTTT	CASSPDAGEKLFF
TRBV3-1/TRBV3-2	TRBJ2-7	13	.	.	TGTGCCAGCCCAAGGACGGTGTCCTACGAGCAGTACTTC	CASPRTVSYEQYF
TRBV29-1	TRBJ2-1	12	.	.	TGCAGCGCGATCGGGGTCGTGGGTGAGCAGTTCTTC	CSAIGVVGEQFF
TRBV9	TRBJ1-5	14	.	.	TGTGCCAGCAGCTCTAGGCCCGGGCCTCAGCCCCAGCATTTT	CASSSRPGPQPQHF
TRBV9	TRBJ2-7	18	.	.	TGTGCCAGCAGCGTAGGTTTACGGTGGGACGGCGAAAACTACGAGCAGTACTTC	CASSVGLRWDGENYEQYF
TRBV10-3	TRBJ1-4	13	.	.	TGTGCCACCAAGGACAGATTTAATGAAAAACTGTTTTTT	CATKDRFNEKLFF
TRBV7-9	TRBJ2-5	15	.	.	TGTGCCAGCAGCCAAAACACATTTCTCCAAGAGACCCAGTACTTC	CASSQNTFLQETQYF
TRBV5-4	TRBJ2-7	13	.	.	TGTGCCAGCAGCTTGGGGTCTAGCTTCGAGCAGTACTTC	CASSLGSSFEQYF
TRBV5-1	TRBJ1-2	12	.	.	TGCGCCAGCAGCCCCCGGGATGATGGCTACACCTTC	CASSPRDDGYTF
TRBV6-1	TRBJ1-3	13	.	once	TGTGCCAGCAGTGAATTACGTAGAAACACCATATATTTT	CASSELRRNTIYF